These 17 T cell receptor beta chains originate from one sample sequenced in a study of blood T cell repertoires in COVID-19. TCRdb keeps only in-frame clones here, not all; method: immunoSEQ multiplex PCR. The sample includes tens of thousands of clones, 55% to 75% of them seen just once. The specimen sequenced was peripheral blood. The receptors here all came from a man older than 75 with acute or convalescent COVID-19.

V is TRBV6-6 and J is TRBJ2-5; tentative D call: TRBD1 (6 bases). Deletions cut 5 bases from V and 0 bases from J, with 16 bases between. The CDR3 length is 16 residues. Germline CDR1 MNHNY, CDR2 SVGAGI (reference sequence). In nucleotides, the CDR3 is TGTGCCAGCAGTCCGGGGAGAGGGGACAACCAAGAGACCCAGTACTTC. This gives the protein CASSPGRGDNQETQYF.

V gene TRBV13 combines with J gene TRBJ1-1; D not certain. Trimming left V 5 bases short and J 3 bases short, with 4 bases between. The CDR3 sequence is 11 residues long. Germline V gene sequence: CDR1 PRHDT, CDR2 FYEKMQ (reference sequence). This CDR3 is CASSTDTEAFF. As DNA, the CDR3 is TGTGCCAGCAGCACAGACACTGAAGCTTTCTTT.

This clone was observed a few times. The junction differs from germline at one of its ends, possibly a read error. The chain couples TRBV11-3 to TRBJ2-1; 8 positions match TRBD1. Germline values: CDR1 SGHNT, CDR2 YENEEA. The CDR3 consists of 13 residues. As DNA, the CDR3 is TGTGCCAGCAGCTCCTACGACAGGGGTCTTTCGATCTTC. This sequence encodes CASSSYDRGLSIF.

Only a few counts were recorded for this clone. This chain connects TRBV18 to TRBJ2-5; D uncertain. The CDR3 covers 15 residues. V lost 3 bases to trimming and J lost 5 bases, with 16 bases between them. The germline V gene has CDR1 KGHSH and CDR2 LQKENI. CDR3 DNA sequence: TGTGCCAGCTCACCTTACGCCGGAGTAGTGGAGACCCAGTACTTC. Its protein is CASSPYAGVVETQYF.

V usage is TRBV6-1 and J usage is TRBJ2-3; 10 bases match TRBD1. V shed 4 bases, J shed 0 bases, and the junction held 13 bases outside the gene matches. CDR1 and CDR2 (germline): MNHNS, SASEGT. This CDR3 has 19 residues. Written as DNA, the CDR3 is TGTGCCAGCAGTGGGACAGGGGGGTGGGAGGGCTCTAGCACAGATACGCAGTATTTT. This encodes CASSGTGGWEGSSTDTQYF.

CDR3 bases: TGTGCCAGCAGCCCGACACAGGGGACTGAGCAGTTCTTC. Its protein product is CASSPTQGTEQFF. The V and J genes are TRBV11-2 and TRBJ2-1; 7 bases map to TRBD1. Trimming took 5 bases from V and 9 from J; bases not matched to a gene: 7. This CDR3 is 13 amino acids long. Germline assignment: CDR1 SGHAT and CDR2 FQNNGV.

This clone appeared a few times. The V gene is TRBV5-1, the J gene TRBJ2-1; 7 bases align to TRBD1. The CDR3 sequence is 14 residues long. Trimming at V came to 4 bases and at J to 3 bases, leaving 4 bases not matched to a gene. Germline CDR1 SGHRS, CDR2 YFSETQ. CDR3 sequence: CASSHGTDYNEQFF. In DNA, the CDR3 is TGCGCCAGCAGCCACGGGACAGACTACAATGAGCAGTTCTTC.

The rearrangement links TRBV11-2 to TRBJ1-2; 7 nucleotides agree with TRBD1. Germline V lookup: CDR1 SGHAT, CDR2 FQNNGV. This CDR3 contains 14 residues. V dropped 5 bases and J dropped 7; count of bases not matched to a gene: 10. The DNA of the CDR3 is TGTGCCAGCAGCCCCCGACAGGGAGGCCGTGGCTACACCTTC. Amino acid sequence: CASSPRQGGRGYTF.

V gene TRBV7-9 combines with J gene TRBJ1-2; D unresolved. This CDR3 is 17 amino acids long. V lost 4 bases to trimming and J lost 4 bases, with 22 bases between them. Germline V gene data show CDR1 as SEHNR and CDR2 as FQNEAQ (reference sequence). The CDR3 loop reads CASSSPGFTRTLYGYTF. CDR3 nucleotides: TGTGCCAGCAGCTCCCCGGGATTCACCAGGACGCTCTATGGCTACACCTTC.

Here the CDR3 DNA reads TGTGCCAGCAGCCTAGTGGGACAGGGTAGGCGCTACACCTTC. It translates to CASSLVGQGRRYTF. The gene calls are TRBV7-2 and TRBJ1-2; TRBD1 matches 9 bases. The V gene's germline CDR1 is SGHTA and CDR2 FQGNSA. The length of the CDR3 is 14 residues. V was clipped by 5 bases and J by 9 bases; unmatched bases: 10.

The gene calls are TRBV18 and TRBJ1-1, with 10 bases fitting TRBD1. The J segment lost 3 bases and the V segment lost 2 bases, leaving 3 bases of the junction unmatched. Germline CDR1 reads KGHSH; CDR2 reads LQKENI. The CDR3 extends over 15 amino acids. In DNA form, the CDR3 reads TGTGCCAGCTCACCATTGGGACAGGGGCACACTGAAGCTTTCTTT. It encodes CASSPLGQGHTEAFF.

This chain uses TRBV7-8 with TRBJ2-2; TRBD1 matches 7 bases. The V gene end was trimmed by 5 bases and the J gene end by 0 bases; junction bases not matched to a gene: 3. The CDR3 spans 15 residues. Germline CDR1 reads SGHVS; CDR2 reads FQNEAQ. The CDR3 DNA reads TGTGCCAGCAGCACGGGACAGACGAACACCGGGGAGCTGTTTTTT. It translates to CASSTGQTNTGELFF.

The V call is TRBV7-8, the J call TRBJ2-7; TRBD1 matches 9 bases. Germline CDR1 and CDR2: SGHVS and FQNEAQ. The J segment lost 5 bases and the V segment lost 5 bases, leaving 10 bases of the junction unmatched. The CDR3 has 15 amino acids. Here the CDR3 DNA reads TGTGCCAGCAGCCCCGTGGCGGACAGGGGTAACGAGCAGTACTTC. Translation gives CASSPVADRGNEQYF.

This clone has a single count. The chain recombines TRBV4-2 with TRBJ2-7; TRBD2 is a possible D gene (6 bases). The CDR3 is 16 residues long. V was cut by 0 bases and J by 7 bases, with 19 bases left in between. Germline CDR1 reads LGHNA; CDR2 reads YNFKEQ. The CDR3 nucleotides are TGTGCCAGCAGCCAAGATCAAGGGCGGGGCGAGGTGGAGCAGTACTTC. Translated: CASSQDQGRGEVEQYF.

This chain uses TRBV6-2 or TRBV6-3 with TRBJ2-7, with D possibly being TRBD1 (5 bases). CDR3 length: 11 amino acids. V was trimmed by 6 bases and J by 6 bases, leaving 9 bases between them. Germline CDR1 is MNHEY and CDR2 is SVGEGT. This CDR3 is CASSRQFEQYF. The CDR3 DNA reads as TGTGCCAGCAGCAGACAGTTCGAGCAGTACTTC.

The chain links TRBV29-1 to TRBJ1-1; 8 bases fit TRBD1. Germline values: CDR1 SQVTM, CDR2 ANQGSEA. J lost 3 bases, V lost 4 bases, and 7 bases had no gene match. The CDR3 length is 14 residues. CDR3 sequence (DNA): TGCAGCGTTGCAGGGGGCAGGGGAGACACTGAAGCTTTCTTT. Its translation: CSVAGGRGDTEAFF.

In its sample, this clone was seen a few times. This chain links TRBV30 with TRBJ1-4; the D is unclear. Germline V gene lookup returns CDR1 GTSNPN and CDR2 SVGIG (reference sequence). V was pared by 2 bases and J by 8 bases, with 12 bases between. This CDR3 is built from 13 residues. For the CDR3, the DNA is TGTGCCTGGAGTATCGGGATTCGCGAAAAACTGTTTTTT. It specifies CAWSIGIREKLFF.